The 4 T cell receptor beta chains reported below all come from one sample, sequenced in a study of T cells in Graves' hyperthyroidism and ophthalmopathy. Researchers amplified the TCR beta CDR3 regions from RNA transcripts. With the HTBI primer set, the TCR CDR3 went through a first round of RT-PCR. Using its own MiXCR run on the multiplex PCR reads, TCRdb lists one record per CDR3 protein. There are approximately 400,000 distinct CDR3 sequences in the sample; about 20% occur only once, and 3% to 4.5% lies in the top ten. Sequenced: blood. The receptors derive from a woman under 30 with Graves' hyperthyroidism.

This chain uses TRBV7-3 with TRBJ2-1; 8 bases match TRBD1. The J segment lost 10 bases and the V segment lost 3 bases, leaving 5 bases of the junction unmatched. The CDR3 sequence is 13 residues long. CDR1 and CDR2 from the germline V gene are SGHTA and FQGTGA. CDR3 nucleotide sequence: TGTGCCAGCAGCTTGTCGACAGGGGACGAGCAGTTCTTC. As protein: CASSLSTGDEQFF.

This clonotype was recorded many times. The V gene is TRBV6-2 or TRBV6-3, the J gene TRBJ2-2, with 12 bases fitting TRBD2. Germline V lookup: CDR1 MNHEY, CDR2 SVGEGT. This CDR3 contains 19 residues. Unmatched junction bases numbered 9, after V lost 4 bases and J lost 0 bases. CDR3 DNA: TGTGCCAGCAGTTCCCTCTCGACTAGCGGGGGCTCGAACACCGGGGAGCTGTTTTTT. Amino acids: CASSSLSTSGGSNTGELFF.

The sample holds many counts of this clonotype. This chain uses TRBV12-3 or TRBV12-4 with TRBJ1-5, with D possibly matching TRBD1 (5 bases). The V end was cut by 5 bases, the J end by 4 bases, with 15 bases between. The CDR3 has 15 residues. The CDR3 DNA is TGTGCCAGCAGTCCCCGGGCAGGGAATAATCAGCCCCAGCATTTT. Translating gives CASSPRAGNNQPQHF.

This clonotype was seen many times. J is TRBJ1-1 and V is TRBV6-2 or TRBV6-3; D not resolved. CDR1 and CDR2 from the germline V gene are MNHEY and SVGEGT. V gave up 5 bases and J gave up 0 bases, with 4 bases separating them. This CDR3 is 12 amino acids long. The CDR3 DNA reads as TGTGCCAGCAGTACAATGAACACTGAAGCTTTCTTT. It specifies CASSTMNTEAFF.